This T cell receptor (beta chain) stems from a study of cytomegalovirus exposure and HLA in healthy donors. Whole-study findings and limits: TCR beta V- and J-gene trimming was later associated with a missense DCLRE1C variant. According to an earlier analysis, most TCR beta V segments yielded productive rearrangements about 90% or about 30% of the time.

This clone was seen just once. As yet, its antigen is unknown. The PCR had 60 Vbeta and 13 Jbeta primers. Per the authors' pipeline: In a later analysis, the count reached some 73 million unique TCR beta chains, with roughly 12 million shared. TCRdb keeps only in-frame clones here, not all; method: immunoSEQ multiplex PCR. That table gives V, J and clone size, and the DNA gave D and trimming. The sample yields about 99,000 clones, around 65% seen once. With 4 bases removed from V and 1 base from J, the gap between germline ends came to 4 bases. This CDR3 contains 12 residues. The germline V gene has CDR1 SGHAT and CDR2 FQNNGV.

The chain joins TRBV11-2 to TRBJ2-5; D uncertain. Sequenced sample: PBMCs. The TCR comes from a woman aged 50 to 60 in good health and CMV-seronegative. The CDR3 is CASSSFQETQYF. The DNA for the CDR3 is TGTGCCAGCAGCTCCTTCCAAGAGACCCAGTACTTC.